A selection of T cell receptor beta chains follows, all from one sample in a study of CD8 T cells in ankylosing spondylitis. TCRdb processed the 5' RACE reads anew with MiXCR; each CDR3 protein has one entry. The data contain roughly 490,000 distinct CDR3 sequences, 5.3% of them singletons. The sample was blood, either unsorted or a sorted T cell fraction (not recorded which). These receptors all stem from a male donor with ankylosing spondylitis. Both conserved end residues are part of each CDR3. Only part of the rows carry a size: once, few, many, or a class if the clone is expanded.

clone size | J gene | CDR3 length | V gene | CDR3 protein
many | TRBJ1-1 | 14 | TRBV20-1 | CSAIKTDWGREAFF
many | TRBJ2-7 | 15 | TRBV5-1 | CASSGGRTAAYEQYF
many | TRBJ2-7 | 12 | TRBV4-2 | CASSRGGDEQYF
many | TRBJ2-1 | 15 | TRBV9 | CASSVRSSSYNEQFF
many | TRBJ2-5 | 9 | TRBV7-9 | CASGPQKYF
. | TRBJ1-1 | 13 | TRBV9 | CASSISGDTEAFF
many | TRBJ2-5 | 13 | TRBV7-9 | CASSRSREETQYF
many | TRBJ2-3 | 19 | TRBV10-3 | CAISESGVFLGFRTDTQYF
many | TRBJ1-3 | 15 | TRBV12-3/TRBV12-4 | CASSIQEPSGNTIYF
many | TRBJ2-5 | 16 | TRBV29-1 | CSVVGGGPGSTETQYF
many | TRBJ2-1 | 15 | TRBV7-3 | CASSPLSSSYNEQFF
many | TRBJ2-2 | 17 | TRBV24-1 | CATSDSPGQRNTGELFF
. | TRBJ2-7 | 14 | TRBV5-1 | CASSLWTGPHEQYF
many | TRBJ2-3 | 13 | TRBV5-1 | CASSLSTADTQYF
many | TRBJ2-2 | 15 | TRBV4-3 | CASSQAPPNTGELFF
. | TRBJ2-5 | 17 | TRBV7-8 | CASSLARGISYQETQYF
many | TRBJ2-3 | 14 | TRBV7-3 | CASSLQGDSFPQYF
. | TRBJ2-7 | 14 | TRBV7-9 | CASSPGLAFYEQYF
many | TRBJ2-1 | 11 | TRBV6-6 | CASTGYNEQFF
many | TRBJ2-1 | 18 | TRBV12-3/TRBV12-4 | CASSLRDRGGWSYNEQFF
many | TRBJ2-3 | 11 | TRBV29-1 | CSVSRQDTQYF
many | TRBJ2-2 | 13 | TRBV4-3 | CASSQDGTGELFF
many | TRBJ2-4 | 14 | TRBV7-2 | CASSLSPLASAEYF
many | TRBJ1-1 | 13 | TRBV7-3 | CASSFSIGAEAFF
few | TRBJ1-2 | 14 | TRBV18 | CASSPPESEYGYTF
many | TRBJ1-5 | 14 | TRBV9 | CASSATGLGQPQHF
many | TRBJ2-5 | 16 | TRBV20-1 | CSADTSKASPQETQYF
. | TRBJ2-3 | 16 | TRBV27 | CASSFDSGWGPDTQYF
many | TRBJ1-6 | 14 | TRBV7-2 | CASSTGTLGSPLHF
few | TRBJ2-7 | 17 | TRBV5-1 | CASSLGLIALTPYEQYF
many | TRBJ1-4 | 15 | TRBV12-3/TRBV12-4 | CASSPRTGRKEKLFF
many | TRBJ2-7 | 15 | TRBV5-1 | CASSLVQGRSYEQYF
many | TRBJ2-1 | 10 | TRBV20-1 | CSAGRGWEFF
many | TRBJ1-1 | 18 | TRBV24-1 | CATSDIDPGAPMNTEAFF
many | TRBJ1-6 | 13 | TRBV12-3/TRBV12-4 | CASRGLSGSPLHF